These 31 T cell receptor beta chains share one sample of origin, sequenced in a study of blood T cell repertoires in COVID-19. Only in-frame clones appear in the TCRdb table, and some are missing; sequencing was by immunoSEQ multiplex PCR. The repertoire holds about 400,000 clones, with 88% as singletons. The sample comprised PBMCs or T cells enriched from blood (not recorded which). The receptors were gathered from a woman in her 40s with acute COVID-19.

The V and J genes are TRBV30 and TRBJ2-5; D unresolved. The CDR3 contains 11 residues. Per the germline V gene, CDR1 is GTSNPN and CDR2 is SVGIG (reference sequence). Trimming shortened V by 3 bases and J by 9 bases, and 11 bases separated the two germline ends. The CDR3 reads CAWSPGTAQYF. The CDR3 DNA is TGTGCCTGGAGCCCCGGTACGGCCCAGTACTTC.

This chain joins TRBV3-1 (or the pseudogene TRBV3-2) and TRBJ2-1; no clear D. Germline CDR1 is LGHDT and CDR2 is YNNKEL (reference sequence). The CDR3 is 12 amino acids. V was clipped by 1 base and J by 9 bases, with 7 bases between them. CDR3 loop: CASSQVRSEQFF. CDR3 in DNA: TGTGCCAGCAGCCAAGTAAGGAGTGAGCAGTTCTTC.

The V and J genes are TRBV30 and TRBJ1-5; 9 nucleotides agree with TRBD1. The CDR3 is 14 residues long. The V gene's germline CDR1 is GTSNPN and CDR2 SVGIG (reference sequence). Losses at the gene ends were 4 bases for V and 7 bases for J; bases not matched to a gene: 8. The chain's CDR3 is CAWKQGAVSQPQHF. The CDR3 DNA follows: TGTGCCTGGAAACAGGGGGCGGTCAGCCAGCCCCAGCATTTT.

The V gene is TRBV3-1 (or the pseudogene TRBV3-2), the J gene TRBJ2-5, with a tentative D call TRBD1 (6 bases). The germline V and J ends were trimmed by 1 base and 5 bases, with 8 bases remaining between them. The CDR3 extends over 13 amino acids. Germline values: CDR1 LGHDT, CDR2 YNNKEL (reference sequence). The CDR3 DNA is TGTGCCAGCAGCCAAGCAGGGGCGGAGACCCAGTACTTC. Translation gives CASSQAGAETQYF.

This clone is a singleton in its sample. Within the sample, other DNA sequences also encode this same CDR3. The V gene is TRBV2, the J gene TRBJ1-6; D call uncertain. The CDR3 has 14 residues. From germline, CDR1 is SNHLY and CDR2 FYNNEI. V was shortened by 1 base and J by 7 bases, with 8 bases between the two germline ends. The CDR3 sequence is CASSEGRVNSPLHF. In nucleotides, the CDR3 is TGTGCCAGCAGTGAAGGGAGGGTCAATTCACCCCTCCACTTT.

This chain connects TRBV3-1 (or the pseudogene TRBV3-2) to TRBJ2-7; possibly TRBD1 for D (6 bases). This CDR3 region has 14 residues. Germline CDR1 LGHDT, CDR2 YNNKEL (reference sequence). Trimming left V 3 bases short and J 3 bases short, with 12 bases between. The CDR3 reads CASSQSTGNYEQYF. In DNA, the CDR3 is TGTGCCAGCAGCCAGTCCACAGGGAACTACGAGCAGTACTTC.

Only a few counts were recorded for this clone. The V and J genes are TRBV10-1 and TRBJ1-3, with D hard to call. The CDR3 consists of 15 residues. The V and J ends lost 2 bases and 1 base respectively, with 9 bases between them. The germline V gene encodes CDR1 WNHNN and CDR2 SYGVQD (reference sequence). This CDR3 reads CASSENKLSGNTIYF. CDR3 nucleotide sequence: TGCGCCAGCAGTGAGAACAAATTATCTGGAAACACCATATATTTT.

The CDR3 nucleotides read TGCGCCAGCAGAACCCCAATTCGACTAGCGGGGGGGCTAACAGATACGCAGTATTTT. Encoded protein: CASRTPIRLAGGLTDTQYF. The chain is built from TRBV5-1 and TRBJ2-3, with 14 bases aligning to TRBD2. Germline lookup yields CDR1 SGHRS and CDR2 YFSETQ. The ends lost 5 bases at V and 3 bases at J; junction bases unmatched: 14. The CDR3 contains 19 residues. The complete variable domain, with remaining parts taken from reference TRBV5-1 and TRBJ2-3, reads KAGVTQTPRYLIKTRGQQVTLSCSPISGHRSVSWYQQTPGQGLQFLFEYFSETQRNKGNFPGRFSGRQFSNSRSEMNVSTLELGDSALYLCASRTPIRLAGGLTDTQYFGPGTRLTVL.

The genes are TRBV30 and TRBJ1-2; the D gene is possibly TRBD1 (5 bases). Between the trimmed V and J ends, which lost 1 base and 6 bases, there was a span of 12 bases. From germline, CDR1 is GTSNPN and CDR2 SVGIG (reference sequence). This CDR3 is 13 amino acids long. The CDR3 sequence: CAWSGAGNDGYTF. The CDR3 DNA reads TGTGCCTGGAGTGGGGCAGGGAATGATGGCTACACCTTC.

The chain couples TRBV6-5 to TRBJ2-7; 14 nucleotides align to TRBD2. The V gene's germline CDR1 is MNHEY and CDR2 SVGAGI. Trimming cost V 6 bases and J 2 bases; bases outside gene matches: 3. The CDR3 sequence is 15 residues long. CDR3 DNA sequence: TGTGCCAGCAGCCGACTAGCGGGGGGGCCCTACGAGCAGTACTTC. Translating it yields CASSRLAGGPYEQYF.

This rearrangement joins TRBV2 to TRBJ2-5; possible D gene TRBD1, 6 bases. The CDR3 extends over 18 amino acids. V lost 2 bases and J lost 5, with 24 bases in between. Per germline, CDR1 SNHLY and CDR2 FYNNEI. DNA of the CDR3: TGTGCCAGCAGTGAACGTCACCCCGCGACGACAGGTTGGGAGACCCAGTACTTC. Protein sequence: CASSERHPATTGWETQYF.

This chain joins TRBV24-1 and TRBJ1-2; no reliable D call. Germline assignment: CDR1 KGHDR and CDR2 SFDVKD. The germline V and J ends were trimmed by 1 base and 3 bases, with 8 bases remaining between them. This CDR3 is 14 amino acids long. In DNA, the CDR3 is TGTGCCACCAGTGATTTCTCAGTTGACTATGGCTACACCTTC. Translating it yields CATSDFSVDYGYTF.

The chain couples TRBV7-9 to TRBJ2-1; TRBD2 matches at 9 bases. This CDR3 region has 16 residues. Germline-derived CDR1 and CDR2 are SEHNR and FQNEAQ (reference sequence). V lost 5 bases, J lost 6 bases, and 11 bases stayed unmatched. CDR3 DNA sequence: TGTGCCAGCAGCCGTCTACTAGCGGGTTATGGCAATGAGCAGTTCTTC. Protein product: CASSRLLAGYGNEQFF. Full variable domain (rest looked up from reference TRBV7-9 and TRBJ2-1): DTGVSQNPRHKITKRGQNVTFRCDPISEHNRLYWYRQTLGQGPEFLTYFQNEAQLEKSRLLSDRFSAERPKGSFSTLEIQRTEQGDSAMYLCASSRLLAGYGNEQFFGPGTRLTVL.

The chain recombines TRBV3-1 (or the pseudogene TRBV3-2) with TRBJ2-7; 14 bases are shared with TRBD2. Germline V lookup: CDR1 LGHDT, CDR2 YNNKEL (reference sequence). Trimming removed 5 bases from V and 7 bases from J; junction bases left unmatched: 10. The CDR3 extends over 16 amino acids. The CDR3 protein is CASSWRLAGGPEEQYF. The CDR3 DNA follows: TGTGCCAGCAGCTGGCGACTAGCGGGGGGGCCGGAGGAGCAGTACTTC.

The rearrangement links TRBV5-4 to TRBJ1-4, with 10 bases matching TRBD1. CDR3 size: 15 residues. Germline V gene sequence: CDR1 SGHNT, CDR2 YYREEE (reference sequence). V lost 4 bases, J lost 8 bases, and 8 bases stayed unmatched. CDR3 amino acids: CASSPRTGGGEKLFF. The CDR3 bases are TGTGCCAGCAGCCCACGGACAGGGGGAGGCGAAAAACTGTTTTTT.

The V and J genes are TRBV5-6 and TRBJ2-1; 7 nucleotides agree with TRBD2. Germline V gives CDR1 SGHDT, CDR2 YYEEEE. V trimming: 2 bases; J trimming: 3 bases; junction bases outside the gene matches: 5. The CDR3 spans 15 residues. The CDR3 loop reads CASSFGTNYYNEQFF. CDR3 coding DNA: TGTGCCAGCAGCTTTGGGACTAATTACTACAATGAGCAGTTCTTC.

This sequence joins TRBV6-2 or TRBV6-3 and TRBJ2-5; the match to TRBD2 covers 10 bases. CDR3 length: 18 residues. V shed 0 bases, J shed 2 bases, and the junction held 9 bases outside the gene matches. Germline CDR1 is MNHEY and CDR2 is SVGEGT. The CDR3 DNA follows: TGTGCCAGCAGTTACTCCCTAGCGGGGGCTGTTGCTCAAGAGACCCAGTACTTC. Protein sequence: CASSYSLAGAVAQETQYF.

The genes are TRBV9 and TRBJ2-3; D remains unclear. This CDR3 is built from 12 residues. CDR1 SGDLS and CDR2 YYNGEE come from the germline V gene. Trimming left V 0 bases short and J 5 bases short, with 4 bases between. As DNA, the CDR3 is TGTGCCAGCAGCGTAGGAGGAGATACGCAGTATTTT. As protein: CASSVGGDTQYF. The variable domain in full, with the rest retrieved from reference TRBV9 and TRBJ2-3, is DSGVTQTPKHLITATGQRVTLRCSPRSGDLSVYWYQQSLDQGLQFLIQYYNGEERAKGNILERFSAQQFPDLHSELNLSSLELGDSALYFCASSVGGDTQYFGPGTRLTVL.

The CDR3 DNA reads TGTGCCAGCAGCCCGGGACAGTTGGGTCAGCCCCAGCATTTT. Encoded protein: CASSPGQLGQPQHF. This sequence joins TRBV7-9 and TRBJ1-5, with 7 positions matching TRBD1. Looked up from germline, CDR1 is SEHNR and CDR2 is FQNEAQ (reference sequence). CDR3 size: 14 residues. V trimming: 5 bases; J trimming: 6 bases; junction bases outside the gene matches: 7.

The chain couples TRBV6-5 to TRBJ2-7; TRBD1 matches at 7 bases. V shed 2 bases and J 3 bases; nucleotides not matched to a gene: 10. The germline gives CDR1 MNHEY, CDR2 SVGAGI. This CDR3 has 16 amino acids. The CDR3 sequence is CASSYRPSGGRYEQYF. Here the CDR3 DNA reads TGTGCCAGCAGTTACCGTCCGTCAGGGGGTCGCTACGAGCAGTACTTC.

The V gene is TRBV12-3 or TRBV12-4, the J gene TRBJ1-1, with D possibly being TRBD1 (5 bases). Between the trimmed V and J ends, which lost 5 bases and 5 bases, there was a span of 12 bases. There are 13 residues in the CDR3. CDR3 nucleotides: TGTGCCAGCAGTAGGATGGGGGGAACTGAAGCTTTCTTT. Encoded protein: CASSRMGGTEAFF.

The V call is TRBV12-1, the J call TRBJ2-2; the DNA was not compared with TRBD2, the D call given in the table. TRBV12-1 is tagged as a pseudogene. This CDR3 contains 12 residues. The CDR3 here is CASRSSTGELFF. The CDR3 nucleotides are TGTGCCAGCCGCTCGTCGACCGGGGAGCTGTTTTTT.

The V call is TRBV5-4, the J call TRBJ1-6, with D possibly TRBD1 on 6 matching bases. The CDR3 extends over 15 amino acids. Trimming removed 0 bases at V and 7 bases at J, with 11 bases between. CDR1 is SGHNT, CDR2 YYREEE, per germline (reference sequence). The CDR3 DNA is TGTGCCAGCAGCTTGGGCAGGGGATACAATTCACCCCTCCACTTT. Its protein product is CASSLGRGYNSPLHF. Full variable domain (missing parts from reference TRBV5-4 and TRBJ1-6): ETGVTQSPTHLIKTRGQQVTLRCSSQSGHNTVSWYQQALGQGPQFIFQYYREEENGRGNFPPRFSGLQFPNYSSELNVNALELDDSALYLCASSLGRGYNSPLHFGNGTRLTVT.

The chain joins TRBV6-5 to TRBJ2-2; tentative D call: TRBD1 (6 bases). Trimming cost V 6 bases and J 1 base, with 12 bases left between them. This CDR3 is 15 amino acids long. Germline values: CDR1 MNHEY, CDR2 SVGAGI. The DNA of the CDR3 is TGTGCCAGCAGAAAGGGGGTATTGAACACCGGGGAGCTGTTTTTT. The encoded protein is CASRKGVLNTGELFF.

V gene TRBV29-1 combines with J gene TRBJ1-2, with D perhaps matching TRBD1 (6 bases). CDR1 and CDR2 from the germline V gene are SQVTM and ANQGSEA. The CDR3 is made up of 14 amino acids. V was pared by 5 bases and J by 2 bases, with 15 bases between. The CDR3 DNA reads as TGCAGCGTTAGAACTCCGGGACACAACTATGGCTACACCTTC. Its translation: CSVRTPGHNYGYTF.

This chain uses TRBV2 with TRBJ2-2, with 9 bases matching TRBD1. CDR3 length: 16 amino acids. Germline V gives CDR1 SNHLY, CDR2 FYNNEI. V gave up 6 bases and J gave up 5 bases; unmatched junction bases: 10. The CDR3 loop reads CASRARTGVETGELFF. DNA of the CDR3: TGTGCCAGCAGGGCTCGGACAGGGGTCGAGACCGGGGAGCTGTTTTTT.

CDR3 sequence: CASSLRGGGATDTQYF. In DNA, the CDR3 is TGTGCCAGCAGCTTACGGGGGGGCGGTGCCACAGATACGCAGTATTTT. V is TRBV7-6 and J is TRBJ2-3; 8 bases agree with TRBD2. V lost 2 bases to trimming and J lost 2 bases; unmatched junction nucleotides: 6. The V gene's germline CDR1 is SGHVS and CDR2 FNYEAQ. The length of the CDR3 is 16 residues.

This chain links TRBV19 with TRBJ1-6, with D perhaps matching TRBD1 (6 bases). Germline CDR1 and CDR2: LNHDA and SQIVND (reference sequence). The CDR3 has 14 amino acids. With 8 bases removed from V and 10 bases from J, the gap between germline ends came to 18 bases. CDR3 residues: CASSLQGTWSPLHF. The CDR3 bases are TGTGCCAGTTCCTTACAGGGTACTTGGTCACCCCTCCACTTT.

The CDR3 DNA is TGTGCCAGTAGTTCCTTCCGCGGACAGGATCAAGATCAGCCCCAGCATTTT. Protein sequence: CASSSFRGQDQDQPQHF. The J gene is TRBJ1-5, the V gene TRBV19; 7 positions match TRBD1. Germline V gives CDR1 LNHDA, CDR2 SQIVND (reference sequence). V lost 5 bases to trimming and J lost 5 bases; unmatched junction nucleotides: 15. CDR3 length: 17 residues. Full variable domain (remainder filled in from reference TRBV19 and TRBJ1-5): DGGITQSPKYLFRKEGQNVTLSCEQNLNHDAMYWYRQDPGQGLRLIYYSQIVNDFQKGDIAEGYSVSREKKESFPLTVTSAQKNPTAFYLCASSSFRGQDQDQPQHFGDGTRLSIL.

The chain employs TRBV2 and TRBJ2-1, with a weak D call TRBD1 (6 bases). This CDR3 spans 13 amino acids. The V gene's germline CDR1 is SNHLY and CDR2 FYNNEI. V was trimmed by 7 bases and J by 6 bases, leaving 13 bases between them. The CDR3 DNA is TGTGCCAGCAAGGGACAAAGCGGCAATGAGCAGTTCTTC. Translation gives CASKGQSGNEQFF.

The rearrangement uses TRBV2 and TRBJ2-3, with D maybe TRBD2 (6 bases). The CDR3 sequence is 15 residues long. Trimming removed 5 bases from V and 0 bases from J, with 12 bases in between. Germline CDR1 and CDR2: SNHLY and FYNNEI. The CDR3 bases are TGTGCCAGCAGTTGGAGGGAGCGGAGCACAGATACGCAGTATTTT. Translated: CASSWRERSTDTQYF.